The present TCR beta chain was sequenced within a study of immune evolution from preneoplasia to lung adenocarcinoma. Study overall: HLA loss of heterozygosity: 5.5% to 8.5% AIS, about 15% MIA, 30% to 35% ADC, none AAH. Overall study findings and caveats: Clonality was highest in normal lung, lower in later-stage lesions apparently.

Assay: immunoSEQ multiplex PCR; the TCRdb copy retains only in-frame clones and omits some. Here the sample spans 8,000 to 10,000 clones, around 80% being singletons. With respect to this clone: What it binds is not known.

Germline CDR1 LGHNA, CDR2 YNFKEQ. V lost 1 base to trimming and J lost 4 bases, with 7 bases between them. The CDR3 sequence is 13 residues long. The sequence derives from a person aged 70 to 80 with lung adenocarcinoma. Some clones in this sample may be carry-over from other donors' samples. J is TRBJ1-2 and V is TRBV4-2; the D is unclear. The sequenced sample consisted of FFPE minimally invasive lung adenocarcinoma tissue. CDR3 nucleotide sequence: TGTGCCAGCAGCCAAGGACTCCTCTATGGCTACACCTTC. Residues: CASSQGLLYGYTF.